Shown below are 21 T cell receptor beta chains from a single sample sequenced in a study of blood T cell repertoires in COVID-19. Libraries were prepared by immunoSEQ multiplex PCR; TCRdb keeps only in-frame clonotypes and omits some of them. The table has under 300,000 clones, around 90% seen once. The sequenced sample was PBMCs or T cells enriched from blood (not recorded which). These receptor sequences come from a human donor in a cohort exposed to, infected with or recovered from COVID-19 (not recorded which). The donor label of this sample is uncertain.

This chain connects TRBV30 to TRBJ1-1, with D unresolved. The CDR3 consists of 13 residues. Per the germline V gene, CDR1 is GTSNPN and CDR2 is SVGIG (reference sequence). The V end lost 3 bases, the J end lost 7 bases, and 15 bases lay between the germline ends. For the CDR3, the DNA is TGTGCCTGGAGGGTGGCGGGAACTGTTGAAGCTTTCTTT. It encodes CAWRVAGTVEAFF. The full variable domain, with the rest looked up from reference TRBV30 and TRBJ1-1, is SQTIHQWPATLVQPVGSPLSLECTVEGTSNPNLYWYRQAAGRGLQLLFYSVGIGQISSEVPQNLSASRPQDRQFILSSKKLLLSDSGFYLCAWRVAGTVEAFFGQGTRLTVV.

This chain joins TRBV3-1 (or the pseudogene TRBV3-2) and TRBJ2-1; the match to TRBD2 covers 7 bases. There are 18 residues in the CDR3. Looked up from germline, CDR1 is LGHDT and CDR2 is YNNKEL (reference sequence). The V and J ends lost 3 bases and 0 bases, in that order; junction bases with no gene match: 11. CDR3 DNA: TGTGCCAGCAGCCATTCAACCCCCCGCGGGGGCTCCTACAATGAGCAGTTCTTC. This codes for CASSHSTPRGGSYNEQFF.

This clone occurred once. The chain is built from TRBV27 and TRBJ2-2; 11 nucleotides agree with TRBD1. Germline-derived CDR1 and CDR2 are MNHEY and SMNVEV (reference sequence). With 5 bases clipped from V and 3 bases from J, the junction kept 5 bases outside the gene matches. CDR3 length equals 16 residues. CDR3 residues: CASSPGTGGDTGELFF. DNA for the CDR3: TGTGCCAGCAGTCCCGGGACAGGGGGGGACACCGGGGAGCTGTTTTTT.

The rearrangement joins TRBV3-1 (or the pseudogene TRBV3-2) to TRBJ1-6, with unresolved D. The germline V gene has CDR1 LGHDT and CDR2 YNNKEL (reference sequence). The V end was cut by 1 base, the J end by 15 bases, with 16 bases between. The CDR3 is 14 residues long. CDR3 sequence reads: CASSQVDGKRGLHF. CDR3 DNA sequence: TGTGCCAGCAGCCAAGTTGACGGCAAACGGGGCCTCCACTTT.

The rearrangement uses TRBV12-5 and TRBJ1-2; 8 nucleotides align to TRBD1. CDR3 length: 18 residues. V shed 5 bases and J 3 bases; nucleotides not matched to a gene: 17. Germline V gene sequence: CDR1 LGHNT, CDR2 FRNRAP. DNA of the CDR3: TGTGCTAGTGGTCTCCTGACAGGGGTCCGCCTTAACTACTATGGCTACACCTTC. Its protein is CASGLLTGVRLNYYGYTF.

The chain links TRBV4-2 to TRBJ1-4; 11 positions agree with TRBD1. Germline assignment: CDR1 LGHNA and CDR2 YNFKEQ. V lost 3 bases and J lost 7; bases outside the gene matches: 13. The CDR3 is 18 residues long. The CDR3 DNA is TGTGCCAGCAGCCATCCCAAGGTAGGACAGGGGGCCGGTGAAAAACTGTTTTTT. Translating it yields CASSHPKVGQGAGEKLFF.

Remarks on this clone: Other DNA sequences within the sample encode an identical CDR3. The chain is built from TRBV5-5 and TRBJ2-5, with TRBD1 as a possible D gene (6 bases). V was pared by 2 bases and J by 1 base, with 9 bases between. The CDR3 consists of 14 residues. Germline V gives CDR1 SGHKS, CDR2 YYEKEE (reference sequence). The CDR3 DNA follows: TGTGCCAGCAGCTTAGGACAGATCCAAGAGACCCAGTACTTC. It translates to CASSLGQIQETQYF.

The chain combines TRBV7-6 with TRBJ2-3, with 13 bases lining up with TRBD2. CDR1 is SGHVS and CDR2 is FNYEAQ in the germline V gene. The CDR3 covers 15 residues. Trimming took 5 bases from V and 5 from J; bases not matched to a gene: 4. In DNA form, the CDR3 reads TGTGCCAGCAGCACCCGACTAGCGGGGGGAGATACGCAGTATTTT. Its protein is CASSTRLAGGDTQYF.

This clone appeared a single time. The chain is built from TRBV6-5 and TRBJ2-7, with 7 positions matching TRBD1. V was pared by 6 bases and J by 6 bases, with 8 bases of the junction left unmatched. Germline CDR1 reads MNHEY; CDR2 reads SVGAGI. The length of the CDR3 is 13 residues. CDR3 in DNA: TGTGCCAGCAGGGATAGGGGGCTTGGCGAGCAGTACTTC. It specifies CASRDRGLGEQYF.

The CDR3 here is CASRELSYEQYF. In DNA, the CDR3 is TGCGCCAGCAGAGAACTCTCCTACGAGCAGTACTTC. This chain uses TRBV5-1 with TRBJ2-7; D is unclear. The CDR3 totals 12 residues. V lost 5 bases, J lost 0 bases, and 6 bases lay in between. In germline, CDR1 is SGHRS, CDR2 YFSETQ.

The CDR3 nucleotides read TGCGCCAGCAGCTTGCAAGCGGTCCGGGACGAGCAGTACTTC. It codes for CASSLQAVRDEQYF. The chain joins TRBV5-1 to TRBJ2-7; D might be TRBD2 (5 bases). CDR1 is SGHRS and CDR2 is YFSETQ in the germline V gene. The CDR3 covers 14 residues. Deletions cut 1 base from V and 5 bases from J, with 13 bases between.

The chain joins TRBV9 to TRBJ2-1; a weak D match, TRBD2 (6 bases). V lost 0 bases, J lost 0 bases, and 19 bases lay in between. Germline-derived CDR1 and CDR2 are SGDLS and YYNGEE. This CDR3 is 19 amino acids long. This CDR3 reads CASSVAFRGAGSSYNEQFF. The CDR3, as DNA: TGTGCCAGCAGCGTAGCTTTTCGTGGGGCGGGGAGCTCCTACAATGAGCAGTTCTTC.

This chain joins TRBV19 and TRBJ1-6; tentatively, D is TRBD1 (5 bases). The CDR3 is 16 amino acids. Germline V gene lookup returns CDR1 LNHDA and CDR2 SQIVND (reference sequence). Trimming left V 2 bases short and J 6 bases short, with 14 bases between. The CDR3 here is CASSITRQGSNSPLHF. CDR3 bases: TGTGCCAGTAGTATAACCCGGCAGGGCAGTAATTCACCCCTCCACTTT.

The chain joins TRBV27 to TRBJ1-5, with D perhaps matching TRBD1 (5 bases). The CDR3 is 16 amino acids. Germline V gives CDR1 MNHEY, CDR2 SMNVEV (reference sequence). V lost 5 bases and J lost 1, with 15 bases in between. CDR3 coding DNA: TGTGCCAGCAGTGTTACCGGGACTCAGAGCAATCAGCCCCAGCATTTT. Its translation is CASSVTGTQSNQPQHF.

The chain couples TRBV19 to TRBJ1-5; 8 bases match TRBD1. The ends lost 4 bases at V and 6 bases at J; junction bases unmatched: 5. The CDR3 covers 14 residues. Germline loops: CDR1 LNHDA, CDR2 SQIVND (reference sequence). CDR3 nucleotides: TGTGCCAGTAGTACTGGACAGGGTGCTCAGCCCCAGCATTTT. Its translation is CASSTGQGAQPQHF.

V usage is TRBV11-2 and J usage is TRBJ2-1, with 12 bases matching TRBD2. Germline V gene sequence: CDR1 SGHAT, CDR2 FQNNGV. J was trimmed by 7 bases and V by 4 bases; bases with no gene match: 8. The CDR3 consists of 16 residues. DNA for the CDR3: TGTGCCAGCAGCTCCCGTCTAGCGGGGGGGCGGAATGAGCAGTTCTTC. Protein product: CASSSRLAGGRNEQFF.

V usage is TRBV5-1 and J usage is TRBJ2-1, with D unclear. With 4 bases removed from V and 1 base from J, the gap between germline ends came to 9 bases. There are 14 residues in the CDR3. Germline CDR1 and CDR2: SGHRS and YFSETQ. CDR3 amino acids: CASSPVTSYNEQFF. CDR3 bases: TGCGCCAGCAGCCCGGTTACTTCCTACAATGAGCAGTTCTTC.

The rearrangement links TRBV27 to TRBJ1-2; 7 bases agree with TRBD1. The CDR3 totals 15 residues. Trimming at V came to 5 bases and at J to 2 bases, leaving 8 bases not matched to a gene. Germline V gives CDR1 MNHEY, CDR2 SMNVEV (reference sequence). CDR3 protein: CASSQTGRGNYGYTF. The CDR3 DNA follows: TGTGCCAGCAGTCAGACAGGGAGAGGGAACTATGGCTACACCTTC.

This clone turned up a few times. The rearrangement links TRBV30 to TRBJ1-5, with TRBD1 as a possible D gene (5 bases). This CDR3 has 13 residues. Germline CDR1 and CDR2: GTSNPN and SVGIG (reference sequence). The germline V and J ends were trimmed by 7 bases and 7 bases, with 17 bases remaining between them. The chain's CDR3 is CAFSTGGFQPQHF. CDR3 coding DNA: TGTGCCTTCTCGACCGGGGGGTTCCAGCCCCAGCATTTT.

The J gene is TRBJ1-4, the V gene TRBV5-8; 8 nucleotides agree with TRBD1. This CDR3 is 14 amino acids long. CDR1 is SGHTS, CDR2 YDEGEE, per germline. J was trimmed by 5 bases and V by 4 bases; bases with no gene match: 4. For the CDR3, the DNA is TGTGCCAGCAGCCCCAGGACAGGGAATGAAAAACTGTTTTTT. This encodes CASSPRTGNEKLFF.

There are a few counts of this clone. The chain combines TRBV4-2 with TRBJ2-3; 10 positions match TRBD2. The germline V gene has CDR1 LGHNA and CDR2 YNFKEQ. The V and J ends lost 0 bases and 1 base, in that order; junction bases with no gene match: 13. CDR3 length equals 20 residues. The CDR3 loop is CASSQEPASGGPHRTDTQYF. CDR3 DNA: TGTGCCAGCAGCCAAGAGCCCGCTAGCGGGGGACCCCATCGCACAGATACGCAGTATTTT.